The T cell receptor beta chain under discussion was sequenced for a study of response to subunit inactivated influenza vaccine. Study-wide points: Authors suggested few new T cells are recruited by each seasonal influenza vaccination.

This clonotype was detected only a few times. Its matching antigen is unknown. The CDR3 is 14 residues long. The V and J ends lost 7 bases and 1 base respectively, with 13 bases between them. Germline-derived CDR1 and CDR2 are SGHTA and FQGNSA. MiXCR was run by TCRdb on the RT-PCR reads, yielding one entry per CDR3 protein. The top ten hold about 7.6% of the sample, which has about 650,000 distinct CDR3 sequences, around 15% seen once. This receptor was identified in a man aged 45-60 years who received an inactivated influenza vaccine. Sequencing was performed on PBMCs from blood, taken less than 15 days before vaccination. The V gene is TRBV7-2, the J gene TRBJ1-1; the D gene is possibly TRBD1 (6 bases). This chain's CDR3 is CASMLGHSNTEAFF. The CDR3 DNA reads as TGTGCCAGCATGCTGGGACACTCGAACACTGAAGCTTTCTTT.